These 5 T cell receptor beta chains were all obtained from the same sample, sequenced in a study of T cell clones after liver transplantation. Sequenced by immunoSEQ multiplex PCR; TCRdb stores in-frame clones only, minus some. The table lists 55,000 to 75,000 clones, about 70% of them singletons. Sequenced here: CD4+ T cells from blood, sampled at the approximately 16-month timepoint. The receptors derive from a human patient who received a liver transplant. Some of these T cells may belong to the graft donor.

The chain links TRBV30 to TRBJ1-6; D unresolved. The V end lost 0 bases, the J end lost 8 bases, and 14 bases lay between the germline ends. The CDR3 runs 15 residues. CDR1 is GTSNPN, CDR2 SVGIG, per germline (reference sequence). The CDR3 sequence is CAWSVHRTGDSPLHF. The CDR3 region has the DNA TGTGCCTGGAGTGTACATAGGACGGGAGATTCACCCCTCCACTTT. The full variable domain, rest sourced from reference TRBV30 and TRBJ1-6, is SQTIHQWPATLVQPVGSPLSLECTVEGTSNPNLYWYRQAAGRGLQLLFYSVGIGQISSEVPQNLSASRPQDRQFILSSKKLLLSDSGFYLCAWSVHRTGDSPLHFGNGTRLTVT.

The rearrangement uses TRBV7-2 and TRBJ1-1; D is uncertain. From germline, CDR1 is SGHTA and CDR2 FQGNSA. This CDR3 region has 14 residues. Trimming stripped 0 bases from V and 8 bases from J, with 13 bases between. The CDR3 sequence is CASSLAWKNGEAFF. The CDR3 coding sequence is TGTGCCAGCAGCTTAGCGTGGAAGAATGGGGAAGCTTTCTTT.

The chain couples TRBV5-1 to TRBJ2-5, with 10 bases identical to TRBD1. V was pared by 4 bases and J by 4 bases, with 1 base of the junction left unmatched. CDR1 SGHRS and CDR2 YFSETQ come from the germline V gene. The CDR3 runs 13 residues. This CDR3 is CASSRDRGETQYF. CDR3 coding DNA: TGCGCCAGCAGCCGGGACAGGGGAGAGACCCAGTACTTC.

By proportion, this clone is medium-sized. The sample contains more than one DNA sequence encoding this CDR3. V is TRBV19 and J is TRBJ1-1; possibly TRBD1 for D (6 bases). The V gene's germline CDR1 is LNHDA and CDR2 SQIVND (reference sequence). CDR3 length equals 14 residues. The ends were cut back, 4 bases at V and 1 base at J, with 10 bases in the middle. The CDR3 loop is CASSTIQGNTEAFF. In nucleotides, the CDR3 is TGTGCCAGTAGTACGATACAGGGGAACACTGAAGCTTTCTTT.

This clone appeared a single time. V usage is TRBV4-2 and J usage is TRBJ1-6; D unclear. Germline V gives CDR1 LGHNA, CDR2 YNFKEQ. The CDR3 is 16 amino acids. The V and J ends lost 1 base and 1 base respectively, with 8 bases between them. CDR3 DNA: TGTGCCAGCAGCCAAGTCTCAGAATCCTATAATTCACCCCTCCACTTT. Its translation: CASSQVSESYNSPLHF.